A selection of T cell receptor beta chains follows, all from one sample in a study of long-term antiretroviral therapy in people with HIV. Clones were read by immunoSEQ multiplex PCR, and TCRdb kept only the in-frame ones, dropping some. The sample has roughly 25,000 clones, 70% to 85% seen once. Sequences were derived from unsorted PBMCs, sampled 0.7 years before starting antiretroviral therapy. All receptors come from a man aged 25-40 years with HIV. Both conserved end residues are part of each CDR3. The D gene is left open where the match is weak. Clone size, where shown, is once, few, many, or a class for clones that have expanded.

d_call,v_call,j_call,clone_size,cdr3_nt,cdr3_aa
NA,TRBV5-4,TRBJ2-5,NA,TGTGCCAGCAGCATTGGACTCATGGGGACCCAGTACTTC,CASSIGLMGTQYF
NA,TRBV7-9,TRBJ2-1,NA,TGTGCCAGCAGCTTAGTTGTCATGGCAGCTAGAAATGAGCAGTTCTTC,CASSLVVMAARNEQFF
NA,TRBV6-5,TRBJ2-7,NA,TGTGCCAGCAGTCTTACCGGGACACTCTACGAGCAGTACTTC,CASSLTGTLYEQYF
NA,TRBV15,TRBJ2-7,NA,TGTGCCACCAGCAGAGATCACCCCACCCCTGGACCCTACAACTTC,CATSRDHPTPGPYNF
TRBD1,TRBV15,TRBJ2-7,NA,TGTGCCACCAGCAGGCGGACAGGGTTTTCCCACGAGCAGTACTTC,CATSRRTGFSHEQYF
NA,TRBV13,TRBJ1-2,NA,TGTGCCAGCAGCTTTGAAGGAAACTATGGCTACACCTTC,CASSFEGNYGYTF
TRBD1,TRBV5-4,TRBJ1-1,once,TGTGCCAGCAGGGCCGGGACAGGGACGGGGACTGAAGCTTTCTTT,CASRAGTGTGTEAFF
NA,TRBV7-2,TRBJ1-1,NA,TGTGCCAGCAGCTTAGGGAGTTTGGCCACTGAAGCTTTCTTT,CASSLGSLATEAFF
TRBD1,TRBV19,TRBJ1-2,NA,TGTGCCAGTAGTAGGACAGGGGACCTGCATGGCTACACCTTC,CASSRTGDLHGYTF
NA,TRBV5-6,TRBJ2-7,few,TGTGCCAGCAGCCGGGAAATGAGCTCCTACGAGCAGTACTTC,CASSREMSSYEQYF
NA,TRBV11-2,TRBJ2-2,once,TGTGCCAGCAGCCGCCCCACGAACACCGGGGAGCTGTTTTTT,CASSRPTNTGELFF
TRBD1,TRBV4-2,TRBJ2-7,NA,TGTGCCAGCAGCCGGGAGACAGGGGGCGCCCTGAACTCCTACGAGCAGTACTTC,CASSRETGGALNSYEQYF
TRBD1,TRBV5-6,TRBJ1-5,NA,TGTGCCAGCAGCTTGGAGGGCAGGGGGAGCAATCAGCCCCAGCATTTT,CASSLEGRGSNQPQHF
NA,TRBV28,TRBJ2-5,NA,TGTGCCAGCACTCCATCAGGCCAGGGGGAGGCGGAGACCCAGTACTTC,CASTPSGQGEAETQYF
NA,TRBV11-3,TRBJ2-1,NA,TGTGCCAGCAGCTTATCGAGCCGGAATGAGCAGTTCTTC,CASSLSSRNEQFF
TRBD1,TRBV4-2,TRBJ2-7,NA,TGTGCCAGCAGCCACCCTGGACAGGGCTGGTCTAACGAGCAGTACTTC,CASSHPGQGWSNEQYF
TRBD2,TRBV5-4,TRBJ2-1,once,TGTGCCAGCAGCTCCGGGACTAGCCAGCAGTTCTTC,CASSSGTSQQFF
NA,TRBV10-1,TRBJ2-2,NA,TGCGCCAGCAGTCTAGCGACAGGGACCGGGGAGCTGTTTTTT,CASSLATGTGELFF
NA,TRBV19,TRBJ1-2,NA,TGTGCCAGTAGTATGGAAGGAACTAACTATGGCTACACCTTC,CASSMEGTNYGYTF
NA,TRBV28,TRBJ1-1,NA,TGTGCCAGCAGTCCGCTGTGGAACACTGAAGCTTTCTTT,CASSPLWNTEAFF
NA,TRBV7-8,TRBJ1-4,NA,TGTGCCAGCAGTTCAAAACTCGGGGTGGGAAAACTGTTTTTT,CASSSKLGVGKLFF
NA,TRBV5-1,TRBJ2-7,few,TGCGCCAGCAGCTCCCTCGAACGGGGAAAACCCTACGAGCAGTACTTC,CASSSLERGKPYEQYF
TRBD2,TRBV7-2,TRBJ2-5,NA,TGTGCCAGCAGCTTAGCTCGCCTAGCGGGGGGGCGGGGGTACCAAGAGACCCAGTACTTC,CASSLARLAGGRGYQETQYF
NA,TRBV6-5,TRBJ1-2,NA,TGTGCCAGCACCCCCGGGACATATAACTATGGCTACACCTTC,CASTPGTYNYGYTF
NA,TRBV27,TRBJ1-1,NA,TGTGCCAGCAGTTCCCTTAGGAACACTGAAGCTTTCTTT,CASSSLRNTEAFF
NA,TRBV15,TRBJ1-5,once,TGTGCCACCAGCAGAGTGAGGGGGGGAGATCAGCCCCAGCATTTT,CATSRVRGGDQPQHF
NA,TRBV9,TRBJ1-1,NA,TGTGCCAGCAGCTTCGGGGCGAACACTGAAGCTTTCTTT,CASSFGANTEAFF
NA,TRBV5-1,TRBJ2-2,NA,TGCGCCAGCAGCTACCAGGGGGGGGCCGGGGAGCTGTTTTTT,CASSYQGGAGELFF
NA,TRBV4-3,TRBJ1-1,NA,TGCGCCAGCAGCCAAGACAGGGTGAACACTGAAGCTTTCTTT,CASSQDRVNTEAFF
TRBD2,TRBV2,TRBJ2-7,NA,TGTGCCAGTACTAAGCTAGCGGGAGTTACCTACGAGCAGTACTTC,CASTKLAGVTYEQYF
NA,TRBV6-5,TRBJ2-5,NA,TGTGCCAGCAGTCACGCTACCGAGACCCAGTACTTC,CASSHATETQYF
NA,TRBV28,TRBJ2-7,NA,TGTGCCAGCAGTTTTAAGGGGCAATGGCCCCTCTACGAGCAGTACTTC,CASSFKGQWPLYEQYF
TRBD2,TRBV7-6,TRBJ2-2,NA,TGTGCCAGCAGCTTAGGGAGCGGGGTAACCGGGGAGCTGTTTTTT,CASSLGSGVTGELFF
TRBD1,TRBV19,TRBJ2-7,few,TGTGCCAGTAGTATGGAGGGACAGGGGATTCACGAGCAGTACTTC,CASSMEGQGIHEQYF
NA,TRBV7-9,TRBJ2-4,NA,TGTGCCAGCAGCCAAAGAGGGGGTTTAGCCAAAAACATTCAGTACTTC,CASSQRGGLAKNIQYF
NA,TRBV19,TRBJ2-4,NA,TGTGCCAGTAGGCTACAGGGACGTGAAAACATTCAGTACTTC,CASRLQGRENIQYF
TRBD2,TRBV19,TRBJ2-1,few,TGTGCCAGTAGCAGACTAGCGGGCGGCAATGAGCAGTTCTTC,CASSRLAGGNEQFF
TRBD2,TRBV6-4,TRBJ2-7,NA,TGTGCCAGCACGTTTACTAGCGGCAACCGATCGGAGTACTTC,CASTFTSGNRSEYF
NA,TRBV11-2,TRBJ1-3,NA,TGTGCCAGCAGCTCCCCTTTCGACACCGCGGACACCATATATTTT,CASSSPFDTADTIYF
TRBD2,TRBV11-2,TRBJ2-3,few,TGTGCCAGCAGCTTAGGGGGACTAGCGGGGGTTGTTTGGCCAGATACGCAGTATTTT,CASSLGGLAGVVWPDTQYF
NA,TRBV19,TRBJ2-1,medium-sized,TGTGCCAGTAGTATAGATTGGAGGGGAAAGGATGAGCAGTTCTTC,CASSIDWRGKDEQFF
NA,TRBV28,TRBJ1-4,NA,TGTGCCAGCAGTTTGCAGGGCCGACAGACTAATGAAAAACTGTTTTTT,CASSLQGRQTNEKLFF
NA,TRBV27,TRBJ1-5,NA,TGTGCCAGCGGAGGGGGATATGGCAATCAGCCCCAGCATTTT,CASGGGYGNQPQHF
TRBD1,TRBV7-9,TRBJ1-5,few,TGTGCCAGCAGCCAAGGGACAGGGGGCAATCAGCCCCAGCATTTT,CASSQGTGGNQPQHF
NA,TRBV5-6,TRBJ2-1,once,TGTGCCAGCAGCAGACGGACGGGATGGAATGAGCAGTTCTTC,CASSRRTGWNEQFF
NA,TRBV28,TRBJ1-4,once,TGTGCCAGCAGTTTAGGGGGGGCAACTAATGAAAAACTGTTTTTT,CASSLGGATNEKLFF
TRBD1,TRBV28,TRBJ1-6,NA,TGTGCCAGCAGTCCCCCCCGACAGGGTCCGGGTTCACCCCTCCACTTT,CASSPPRQGPGSPLHF
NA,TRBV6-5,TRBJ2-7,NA,TGTGCCAGCAGGAACCCGGGACACCGCACCTACGAGCAGTACTTC,CASRNPGHRTYEQYF
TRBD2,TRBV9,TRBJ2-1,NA,TGTGCCAGCAGCGTTGGGACTAACTACAATGAGCAGTTCTTC,CASSVGTNYNEQFF
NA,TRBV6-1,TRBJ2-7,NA,TGTGCCAGCAGTGAAGCGGGCCTAGCCTACGAGCAGTACTTC,CASSEAGLAYEQYF
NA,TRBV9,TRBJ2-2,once,TGTGCCACCTCCCCCAGGGAGTACACCGGGGAGCTGTTTTTT,CATSPREYTGELFF